The 12 T cell receptor beta chains listed next were all sequenced from one sample in a study of CD8+ T cells in alopecia areata. It was cDNA, reverse transcribed from extracted RNA, that served as the sequencing template. Profiling relied on immunoSEQ multiplex PCR, and the TCRdb table lists in-frame clones only, not all of them. The sample lists 100,000 to 150,000 clones, roughly 61% occurring once. The sample in question was CD4+ T cells sorted from blood, obtained at week 0. These receptor sequences come from a human donor with alopecia areata.

The V call is TRBV2, the J call TRBJ2-7; D gene uncertain. The V end was cut by 6 bases, the J end by 0 bases, with 6 bases between. The CDR3 totals 12 residues. From germline, CDR1 is SNHLY and CDR2 FYNNEI. CDR3 amino acids: CASSLGSYEQYF. CDR3 DNA: TGTGCCAGCAGCTTGGGCTCCTACGAGCAGTACTTC.

This chain connects TRBV5-1 to TRBJ2-5; D is unclear. V lost 0 bases and J 5 bases, leaving 8 bases between the germline ends. The CDR3 spans 13 residues. CDR1 is SGHRS and CDR2 is YFSETQ in the germline V gene. CDR3 sequence (DNA): TGCGCCAGCAGCTTGGCGGGTTATGAGACCCAGTACTTC. Its translation is CASSLAGYETQYF.

The gene calls are TRBV5-4 and TRBJ2-7; 8 nucleotides line up with TRBD1. V was pared by 4 bases and J by 0 bases, with 6 bases of the junction left unmatched. The CDR3 has 15 amino acids. From germline, CDR1 is SGHNT and CDR2 YYREEE (reference sequence). The CDR3 is CASSAGQDLSYEQYF. In DNA form, the CDR3 reads TGTGCCAGCAGCGCGGGACAGGACCTCTCCTACGAGCAGTACTTC. Drawing the rest from reference TRBV5-4 and TRBJ2-7, the complete variable domain is ETGVTQSPTHLIKTRGQQVTLRCSSQSGHNTVSWYQQALGQGPQFIFQYYREEENGRGNFPPRFSGLQFPNYSSELNVNALELDDSALYLCASSAGQDLSYEQYFGPGTRLTVT.

This clone was observed once. The chain links TRBV19 to TRBJ1-5; TRBD1 matches at 9 bases. The ends lost 4 bases at V and 6 bases at J; junction bases unmatched: 4. The germline V gene has CDR1 LNHDA and CDR2 SQIVND (reference sequence). The CDR3 is 14 residues long. Here the CDR3 DNA reads TGTGCCAGTAGTACCACAGGGGGCGGTCAGCCCCAGCATTTT. Its translation: CASSTTGGGQPQHF. The full variable domain, completed using reference TRBV19 and TRBJ1-5, is DGGITQSPKYLFRKEGQNVTLSCEQNLNHDAMYWYRQDPGQGLRLIYYSQIVNDFQKGDIAEGYSVSREKKESFPLTVTSAQKNPTAFYLCASSTTGGGQPQHFGDGTRLSIL.

In this sample, this clone turned up a few times. The chain employs TRBV4-1 and TRBJ2-3; D unclear. The ends were cut back, 1 base at V and 2 bases at J, with 13 bases in the middle. The CDR3 has 16 amino acids. Germline lookup yields CDR1 MGHRA and CDR2 YSYEKL. The CDR3 here is CASSQVNMGFTDTQYF. Written as DNA, the CDR3 is TGCGCCAGCAGCCAAGTTAACATGGGGTTCACAGATACGCAGTATTTT.

This clone appeared a few times. The chain recombines TRBV5-4 with TRBJ2-3; D is uncertain. The CDR3 totals 13 residues. V was pared by 4 bases and J by 8 bases, with 14 bases between. CDR1 is SGHNT and CDR2 is YYREEE in the germline V gene (reference sequence). Here the CDR3 reads CASSMPLSGTQYF. Here the CDR3 DNA reads TGTGCCAGCAGCATGCCTCTCTCGGGTACGCAGTATTTT.

The chain links TRBV7-9 to TRBJ1-4; the D is unclear. CDR1 SEHNR and CDR2 FQNEAQ come from the germline V gene (reference sequence). V was cut by 2 bases and J by 2 bases, with 6 bases left in between. This CDR3 is built from 14 residues. CDR3 loop: CASSLQSTNEKLFF. The CDR3 DNA follows: TGTGCCAGCAGCTTACAGAGTACTAATGAAAAACTGTTTTTT.

This clone appeared a single time. The junction shows a germline mismatch at one end, possibly a read error. The rearrangement joins TRBV5-1 to TRBJ2-3, with 11 bases that match TRBD2. This CDR3 has 15 residues. Germline-derived CDR1 and CDR2 are SGHRS and YFSETQ. The CDR3 region has the DNA TGCGCCAGCAGCACACTAGCGGGAGCGCAAGATACACAGTATTTT. It encodes CASSTLAGAQDTQYF.

Only a few counts were recorded for this clone. This chain connects TRBV4-1 to TRBJ2-7, with 8 bases fitting TRBD2. The CDR3 covers 18 residues. From germline, CDR1 is MGHRA and CDR2 YSYEKL. J lost 3 bases, V lost 0 bases, and 13 bases had no gene match. DNA for the CDR3: TGCGCCAGCAGCCAAGATACGGCGGCGCGGGAGGTATACTACGAGCAGTACTTC. Protein product: CASSQDTAAREVYYEQYF.

This sequence joins TRBV5-1 and TRBJ2-7; D is possibly TRBD1 (6 bases). V shed 2 bases and J shed 3 bases, with 12 bases lying between them. Germline V gene sequence: CDR1 SGHRS, CDR2 YFSETQ. This CDR3 is built from 14 residues. In nucleotides, the CDR3 is TGCGCCAGCAGCTTTGACTCCAGGGGCTACGAGCAGTACTTC. Translated: CASSFDSRGYEQYF.

V gene TRBV4-2 combines with J gene TRBJ2-5, with 10 positions matching TRBD2. Germline CDR1 reads LGHNA; CDR2 reads YNFKEQ. The CDR3 runs 16 residues. J was trimmed by 5 bases and V by 3 bases; bases with no gene match: 9. CDR3 amino acids: CASSHGLAGGTETQYF. Written as DNA, the CDR3 is TGTGCCAGCAGCCATGGATTAGCGGGAGGTACGGAGACCCAGTACTTC.

This clone was observed a handful of times. The chain links TRBV6-5 to TRBJ2-7, with 7 nucleotides matching TRBD2. V shed 4 bases, J shed 1 base, and the junction held 4 bases outside the gene matches. This CDR3 is built from 14 residues. CDR1 and CDR2 (germline): MNHEY, SVGAGI. In nucleotides, the CDR3 is TGTGCCAGCAGTTTGGGGAGGGAGTCCTACGAGCAGTACTTC. Protein sequence: CASSLGRESYEQYF.